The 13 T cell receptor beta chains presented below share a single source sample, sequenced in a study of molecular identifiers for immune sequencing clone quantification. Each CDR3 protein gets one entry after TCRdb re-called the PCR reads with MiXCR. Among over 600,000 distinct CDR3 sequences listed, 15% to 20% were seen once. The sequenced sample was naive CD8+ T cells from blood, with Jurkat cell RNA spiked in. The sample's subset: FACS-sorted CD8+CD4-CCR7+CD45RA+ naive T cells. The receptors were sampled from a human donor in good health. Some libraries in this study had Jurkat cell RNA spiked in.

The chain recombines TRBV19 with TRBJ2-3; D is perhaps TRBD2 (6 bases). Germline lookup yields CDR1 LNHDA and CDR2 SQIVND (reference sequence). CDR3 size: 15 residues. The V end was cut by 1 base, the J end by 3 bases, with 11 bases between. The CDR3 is CASSIVCGGTDTQYF. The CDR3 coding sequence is TGTGCCAGTAGTATAGTTTGTGGGGGGACAGATACGCAGTATTTT.

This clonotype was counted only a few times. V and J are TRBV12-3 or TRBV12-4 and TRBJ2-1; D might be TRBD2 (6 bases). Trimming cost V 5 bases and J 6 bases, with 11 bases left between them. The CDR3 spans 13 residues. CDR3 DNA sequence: TGTGCCAGCAGTCATAGCGGACCCAATGAGCAGTTCTTC. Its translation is CASSHSGPNEQFF.

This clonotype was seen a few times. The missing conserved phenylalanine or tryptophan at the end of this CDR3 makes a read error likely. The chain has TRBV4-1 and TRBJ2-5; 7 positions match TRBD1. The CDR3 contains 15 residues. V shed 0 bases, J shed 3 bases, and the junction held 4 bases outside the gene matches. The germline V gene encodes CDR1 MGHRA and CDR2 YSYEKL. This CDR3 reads CASSQETGIEETQYV. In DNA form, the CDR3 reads TGCGCCAGCAGCCAAGAGACAGGGATAGAAGAGACCCAGTACGTC.

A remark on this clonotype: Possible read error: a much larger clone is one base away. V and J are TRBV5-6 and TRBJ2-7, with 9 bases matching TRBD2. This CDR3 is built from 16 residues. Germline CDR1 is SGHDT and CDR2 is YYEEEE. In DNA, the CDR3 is TGTGCCAGCGGCTTGCTTGAGCGGGAGGCCCTTGGGGAGCAGTACTTC. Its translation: CASGLLEREALGEQYF.

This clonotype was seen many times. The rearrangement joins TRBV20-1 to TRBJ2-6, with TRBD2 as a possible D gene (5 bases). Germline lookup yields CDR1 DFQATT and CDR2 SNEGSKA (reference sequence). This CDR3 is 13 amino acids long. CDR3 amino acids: CSVDAGSANVLTF. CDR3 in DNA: TGCAGCGTGGACGCGGGTTCTGCCAACGTCCTGACTTTC.

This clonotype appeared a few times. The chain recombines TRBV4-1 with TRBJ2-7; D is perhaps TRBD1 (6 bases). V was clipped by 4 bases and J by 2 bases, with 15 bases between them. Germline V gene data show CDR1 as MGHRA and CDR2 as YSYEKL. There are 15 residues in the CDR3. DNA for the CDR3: TGCGCCAGCAGCCCGCAAGGACAGTACACCTACGAGCAGTACTTC. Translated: CASSPQGQYTYEQYF.

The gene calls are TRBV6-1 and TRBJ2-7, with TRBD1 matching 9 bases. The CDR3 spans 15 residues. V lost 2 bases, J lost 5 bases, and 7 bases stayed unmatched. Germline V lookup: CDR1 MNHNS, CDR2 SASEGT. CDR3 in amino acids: CASSEYRGLPDEQYF. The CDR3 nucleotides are TGTGCCAGCAGTGAATACAGGGGGCTCCCAGACGAGCAGTACTTC.

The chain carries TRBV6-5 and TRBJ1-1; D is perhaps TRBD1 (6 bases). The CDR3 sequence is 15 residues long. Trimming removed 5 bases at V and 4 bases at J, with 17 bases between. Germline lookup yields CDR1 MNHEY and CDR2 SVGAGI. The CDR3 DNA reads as TGTGCCAGCAGTCTCCAGACAGGAAAGAGCACTGAAGCTTTCTTT. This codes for CASSLQTGKSTEAFF.

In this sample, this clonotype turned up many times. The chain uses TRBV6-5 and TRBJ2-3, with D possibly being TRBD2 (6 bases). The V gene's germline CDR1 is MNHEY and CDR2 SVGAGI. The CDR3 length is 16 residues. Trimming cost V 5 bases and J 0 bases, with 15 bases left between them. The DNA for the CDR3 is TGTGCCAGCAGTGGCGCGACTAGTTTGAGCACAGATACGCAGTATTTT. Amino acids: CASSGATSLSTDTQYF.

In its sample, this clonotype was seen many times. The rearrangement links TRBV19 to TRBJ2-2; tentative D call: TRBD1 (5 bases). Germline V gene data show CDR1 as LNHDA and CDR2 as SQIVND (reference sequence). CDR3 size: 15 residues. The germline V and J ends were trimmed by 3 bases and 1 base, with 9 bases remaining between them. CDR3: CASSIVTGNTGELFF. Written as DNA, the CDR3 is TGTGCCAGTAGTATTGTCACAGGGAACACCGGGGAGCTGTTTTTT.

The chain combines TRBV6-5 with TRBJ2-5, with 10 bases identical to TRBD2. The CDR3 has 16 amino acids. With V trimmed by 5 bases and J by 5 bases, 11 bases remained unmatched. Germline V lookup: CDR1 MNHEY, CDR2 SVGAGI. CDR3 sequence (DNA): TGTGCCAGCAGTCGACGGGATAGCGGGAGGTTCGAGACCCAGTACTTC. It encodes CASSRRDSGRFETQYF.

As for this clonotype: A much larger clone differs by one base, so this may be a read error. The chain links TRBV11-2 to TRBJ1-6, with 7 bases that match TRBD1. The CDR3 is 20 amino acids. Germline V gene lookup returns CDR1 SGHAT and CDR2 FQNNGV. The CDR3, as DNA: TGTGCCAGCAGCTTAGATCCGGGACAGTTCTATATTGCGGATAATCCACCCCTCCACTTT. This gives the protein CASSLDPGQFYIADNPPLHF.

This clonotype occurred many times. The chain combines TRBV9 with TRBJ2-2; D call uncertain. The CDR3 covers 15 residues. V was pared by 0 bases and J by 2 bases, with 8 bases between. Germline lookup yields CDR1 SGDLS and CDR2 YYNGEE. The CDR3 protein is CASSVAGVNTGELFF. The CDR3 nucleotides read TGTGCCAGCAGCGTAGCTGGGGTAAACACCGGGGAGCTGTTTTTT.